The 11 T cell receptor beta chains below were found in one sample sequenced in a study of CD4 T cells in relation to SARS-CoV-2 and coronaviruses. These receptors lack a known antigen. Profiling relied on immunoSEQ multiplex PCR, and the TCRdb table lists in-frame clones only, not all of them. The repertoire holds tens of thousands of clones, with more than 60% as singletons. The material sequenced was memory CD4+ T cells from PBMCs, cultured in vitro. All receptors derive from an adult with COVID-19.

The chain links TRBV6-5 to TRBJ1-1; D perhaps matches TRBD1 (5 bases). V was pared by 5 bases and J by 3 bases, with 10 bases between. Germline CDR1 is MNHEY and CDR2 is SVGAGI. The CDR3 covers 13 residues. In nucleotides, the CDR3 is TGTGCCAGCAGTCGCGACAGAGACACTGAAGCTTTCTTT. Protein product: CASSRDRDTEAFF.

This rearrangement joins TRBV28 to TRBJ2-1, with TRBD2 matching over 11 bases. With 6 bases clipped from V and 7 bases from J, the junction kept 8 bases outside the gene matches. This CDR3 is built from 15 residues. The V gene's germline CDR1 is MDHEN and CDR2 SYDVKM. This chain's CDR3 is CASRDSGLAANEQFF. CDR3 nucleotides: TGTGCCAGCAGAGATTCGGGACTAGCGGCGAATGAGCAGTTCTTC.

This clone was picked up a small number of times. This rearrangement joins TRBV7-9 to TRBJ2-5; 7 bases match TRBD2. There are 14 residues in the CDR3. Germline CDR1 and CDR2: SEHNR and FQNEAQ (reference sequence). V trimming: 5 bases; J trimming: 6 bases; junction bases outside the gene matches: 9. CDR3 in DNA: TGTGCCAGCAGCAAATCCGGGGGGATCCAGACCCAGTACTTC. Protein: CASSKSGGIQTQYF.

This clone was seen only once. The gene calls are TRBV11-2 and TRBJ2-7; D is uncertain. Germline V lookup: CDR1 SGHAT, CDR2 FQNNGV. The CDR3 is made up of 11 amino acids. Trimming cost V 3 bases and J 6 bases, with 6 bases left between them. The CDR3 nucleotides read TGTGCCAGCAGCTTGAGTCGCGAGCAGTACTTC. Protein sequence: CASSLSREQYF.

This clone showed up just a few times. The chain combines TRBV6-5 with TRBJ2-1; 8 bases match TRBD1. Per germline, CDR1 MNHEY and CDR2 SVGAGI. J gave up 4 bases and V 5 bases, and 4 bases lay outside the gene matches. This CDR3 spans 14 amino acids. Here the CDR3 reads CASSTGQEYNEQFF. CDR3 sequence (DNA): TGTGCCAGCAGTACGGGACAGGAGTACAATGAGCAGTTCTTC.

The rearrangement links TRBV9 to TRBJ2-2; D may match TRBD1 or TRBD2 (6 bases each). The germline V gene has CDR1 SGDLS and CDR2 YYNGEE. The CDR3 totals 16 residues. Trimming removed 0 bases from V and 6 bases from J, with 15 bases in between. The CDR3 region has the DNA TGTGCCAGCAGCGTAGGGGGGGCAGGGGTACCCGGGGAGCTGTTTTTT. Its translation: CASSVGGAGVPGELFF.

The chain joins TRBV5-1 to TRBJ2-3; TRBD2 matches 12 bases. The CDR3 totals 17 residues. V lost 0 bases to trimming and J lost 3 bases; unmatched junction nucleotides: 5. The germline V gene encodes CDR1 SGHRS and CDR2 YFSETQ. CDR3 residues: CASSLAFGLAGTDTQYF. The CDR3 bases are TGCGCCAGCAGCTTGGCCTTCGGACTAGCGGGGACAGATACGCAGTATTTT.

This clone was found a few times. The rearrangement uses TRBV6-4 and TRBJ2-2, with 7 bases identical to TRBD1. The junction had 4 bases not matched to a gene; V was cut back by 0 bases and J by 3 bases. CDR1 MRHNA and CDR2 SNTAGT come from the germline V gene. The CDR3 loop spans 16 amino acids. The CDR3 is CASSDSRGGDTGELFF. The CDR3 DNA reads as TGTGCCAGCAGTGACTCGAGAGGGGGCGACACCGGGGAGCTGTTTTTT.

The chain joins TRBV9 to TRBJ2-1; 12 bases are shared with TRBD1. Germline CDR1 reads SGDLS; CDR2 reads YYNGEE. This CDR3 spans 15 amino acids. The ends lost 4 bases at V and 10 bases at J; junction bases unmatched: 9. The CDR3 sequence: CASSPAGQGAREQFF. The DNA for the CDR3 is TGTGCCAGCAGCCCCGCGGGACAGGGGGCGCGAGAGCAGTTCTTC. The whole variable domain, filled in from reference TRBV9 and TRBJ2-1, reads DSGVTQTPKHLITATGQRVTLRCSPRSGDLSVYWYQQSLDQGLQFLIQYYNGEERAKGNILERFSAQQFPDLHSELNLSSLELGDSALYFCASSPAGQGAREQFFGPGTRLTVL.

This chain joins TRBV19 and TRBJ1-5; D possibly corresponds to TRBD1 (6 bases). The germline V gene encodes CDR1 LNHDA and CDR2 SQIVND (reference sequence). The CDR3 runs to 16 residues. The V and J ends lost 6 bases and 3 bases respectively, with 18 bases between them. CDR3 nucleotide sequence: TGTGCCAGTAGCCTTACAGGGTGGGGTCTCAATCAGCCCCAGCATTTT. As protein: CASSLTGWGLNQPQHF.

The chain links TRBV3-1 (or the pseudogene TRBV3-2) to TRBJ2-1; 11 nucleotides align to TRBD1. V was clipped by 4 bases and J by 7 bases; unmatched bases: 3. The germline V gene has CDR1 LGHDT and CDR2 YNNKEL (reference sequence). The CDR3 sequence is 14 residues long. The CDR3 nucleotides are TGTGCCAGCAGCCTAAGGGACAGGGGGAATGAGCAGTTCTTC. It is translated as CASSLRDRGNEQFF.